This T cell receptor beta chain appears in the sequencing data of a study of blood T cell repertoires in COVID-19. Overall study: Collection of acute and convalescent COVID-19 samples took place in the United States, Italy and Spain. Nucleic acid was either cDNA or gDNA, and it came from T cells, B-cell-depleted T cells, or PBMCs.

Under the authors' procedure: Reference gene primer amplification yielded estimated nucleated cell counts. Data came from immunoSEQ multiplex PCR; TCRdb stores just in-frame clones and leaves some out. V and J calls and clone size follow that table, whereas D and trimming were derived from the DNA. The profile shows under 250,000 clones, approximately 82% of them singletons. The CDR3 runs 14 residues. The germline V gene has CDR1 GTSNPN and CDR2 SVGIG (reference sequence). Trimming stripped 3 bases from V and 7 bases from J, with 18 bases between. This clone was seen more than once but under ten times.

The chain is built from TRBV30 and TRBJ1-2; no clear D gene. The clonotype was recovered from a man between 35 and 55 years old with active or convalescent COVID-19. What was sequenced was peripheral blood. The CDR3: CAWRHPVTAAGYTF. The CDR3, as DNA: TGTGCCTGGAGACACCCGGTAACAGCTGCTGGCTACACCTTC.